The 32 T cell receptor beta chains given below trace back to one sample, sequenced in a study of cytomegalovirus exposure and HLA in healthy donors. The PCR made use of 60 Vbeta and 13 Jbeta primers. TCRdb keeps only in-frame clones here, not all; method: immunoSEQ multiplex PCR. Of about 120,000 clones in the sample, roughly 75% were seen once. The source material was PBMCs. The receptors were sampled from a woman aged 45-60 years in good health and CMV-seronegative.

The CDR3 loop reads CASSPFVQDTGELFF. As DNA, the CDR3 is TGTGCCAGCAGCCCCTTCGTACAGGACACCGGGGAGCTGTTTTTT. V is TRBV6-5 and J is TRBJ2-2; TRBD1 is a possible D gene (5 bases). Trimming pared 6 bases from V and 3 bases from J, leaving 14 bases between. Germline values: CDR1 MNHEY, CDR2 SVGAGI. This CDR3 has 15 amino acids.

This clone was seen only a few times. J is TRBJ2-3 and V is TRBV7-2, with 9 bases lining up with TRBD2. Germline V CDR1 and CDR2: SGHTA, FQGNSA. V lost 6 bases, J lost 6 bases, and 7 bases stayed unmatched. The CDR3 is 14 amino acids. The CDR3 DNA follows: TGTGCCAGCAGGCAACTAGCGGGCGCCGATACGCAGTATTTT. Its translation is CASRQLAGADTQYF.

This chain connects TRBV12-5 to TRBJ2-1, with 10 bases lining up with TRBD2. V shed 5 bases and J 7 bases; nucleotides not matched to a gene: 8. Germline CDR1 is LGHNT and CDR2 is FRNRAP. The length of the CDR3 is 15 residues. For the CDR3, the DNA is TGTGCTAGTGGTCGTTCCCTAGCGGGAGTAAATGAGCAGTTCTTC. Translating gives CASGRSLAGVNEQFF. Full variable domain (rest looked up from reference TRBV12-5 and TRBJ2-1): DARVTQTPRHKVTEMGQEVTMRCQPILGHNTVFWYRQTMMQGLELLAYFRNRAPLDDSGMPKDRFSAEMPDATLATLKIQPSEPRDSAVYFCASGRSLAGVNEQFFGPGTRLTVL.

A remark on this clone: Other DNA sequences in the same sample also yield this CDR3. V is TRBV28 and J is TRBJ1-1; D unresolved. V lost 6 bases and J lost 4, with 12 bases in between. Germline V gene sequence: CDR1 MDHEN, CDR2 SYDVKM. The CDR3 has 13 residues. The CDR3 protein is CASSPLSSTEAFF. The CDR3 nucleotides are TGTGCCAGCAGCCCTCTCTCCTCCACTGAAGCTTTCTTT.

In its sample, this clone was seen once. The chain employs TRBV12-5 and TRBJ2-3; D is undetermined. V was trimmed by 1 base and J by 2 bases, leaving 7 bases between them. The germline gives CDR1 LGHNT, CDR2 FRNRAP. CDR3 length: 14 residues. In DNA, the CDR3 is TGTGCTAGTGGTTTGGATCTCCTCACAGATACGCAGTATTTT. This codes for CASGLDLLTDTQYF. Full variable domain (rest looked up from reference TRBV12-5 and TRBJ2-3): DARVTQTPRHKVTEMGQEVTMRCQPILGHNTVFWYRQTMMQGLELLAYFRNRAPLDDSGMPKDRFSAEMPDATLATLKIQPSEPRDSAVYFCASGLDLLTDTQYFGPGTRLTVL.

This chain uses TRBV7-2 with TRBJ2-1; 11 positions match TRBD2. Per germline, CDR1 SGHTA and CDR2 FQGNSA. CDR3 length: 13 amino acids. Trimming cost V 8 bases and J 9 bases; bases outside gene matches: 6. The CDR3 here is CASSLAGGAEQFF. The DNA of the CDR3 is TGTGCCAGCTCGCTAGCGGGGGGCGCTGAGCAGTTCTTC.

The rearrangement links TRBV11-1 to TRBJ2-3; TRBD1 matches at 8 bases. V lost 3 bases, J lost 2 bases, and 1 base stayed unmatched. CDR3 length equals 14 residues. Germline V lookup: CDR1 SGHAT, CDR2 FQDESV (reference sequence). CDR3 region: CASSLGQATDTQYF. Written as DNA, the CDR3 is TGTGCCAGCAGCTTGGGACAGGCCACAGATACGCAGTATTTT.

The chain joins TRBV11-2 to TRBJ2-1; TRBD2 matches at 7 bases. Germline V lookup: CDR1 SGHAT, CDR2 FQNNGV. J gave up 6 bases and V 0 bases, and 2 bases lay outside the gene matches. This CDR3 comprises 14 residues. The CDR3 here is CASSLDRTSNEQFF. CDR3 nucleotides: TGTGCCAGCAGCTTAGACCGGACTAGCAATGAGCAGTTCTTC.

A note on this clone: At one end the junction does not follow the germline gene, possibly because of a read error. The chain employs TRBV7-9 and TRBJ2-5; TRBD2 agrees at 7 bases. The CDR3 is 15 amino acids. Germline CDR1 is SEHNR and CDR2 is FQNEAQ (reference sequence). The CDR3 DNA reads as TGTTCCAGCAGTTCCTCCGGGACTACTCAAGAGACCCAGTACTTC. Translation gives CSSSSSGTTQETQYF.

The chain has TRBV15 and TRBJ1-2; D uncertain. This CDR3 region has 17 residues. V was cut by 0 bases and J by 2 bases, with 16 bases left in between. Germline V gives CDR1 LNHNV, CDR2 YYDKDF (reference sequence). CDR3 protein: CATSRDGMLRGNYGYTF. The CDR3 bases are TGTGCCACCAGCAGAGACGGAATGCTTCGGGGAAACTATGGCTACACCTTC.

The CDR3, as DNA: TGTGCCAGCAGTTTCGGGACCGGGGGGAGGACTGAAGCTTTCTTT. Protein: CASSFGTGGRTEAFF. The gene calls are TRBV27 and TRBJ1-1; D possibly corresponds to TRBD1 (5 bases). Trimming removed 3 bases from V and 5 bases from J, with 16 bases in between. Germline CDR1 MNHEY, CDR2 SMNVEV (reference sequence). The length of the CDR3 is 15 residues.

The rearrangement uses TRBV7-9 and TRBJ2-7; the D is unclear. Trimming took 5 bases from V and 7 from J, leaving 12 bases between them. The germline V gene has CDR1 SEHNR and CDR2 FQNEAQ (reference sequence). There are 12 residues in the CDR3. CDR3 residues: CASSADRWEQYF. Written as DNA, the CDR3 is TGTGCCAGCAGCGCCGATAGATGGGAGCAGTACTTC.

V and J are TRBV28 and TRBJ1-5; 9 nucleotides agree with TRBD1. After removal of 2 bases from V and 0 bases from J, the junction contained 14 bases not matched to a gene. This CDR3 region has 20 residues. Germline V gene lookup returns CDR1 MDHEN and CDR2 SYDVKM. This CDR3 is CASSLDSEQGAIGSNQPQHF. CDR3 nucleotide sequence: TGTGCCAGCAGTTTAGATTCGGAACAGGGGGCTATCGGTAGCAATCAGCCCCAGCATTTT.

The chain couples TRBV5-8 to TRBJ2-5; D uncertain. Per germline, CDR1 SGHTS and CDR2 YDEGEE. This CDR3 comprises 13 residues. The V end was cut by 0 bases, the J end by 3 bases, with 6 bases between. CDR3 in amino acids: CASSLAFKETQYF. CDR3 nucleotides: TGTGCCAGCAGCTTGGCTTTTAAAGAGACCCAGTACTTC. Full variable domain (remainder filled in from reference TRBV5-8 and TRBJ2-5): EAGVTQSPTHLIKTRGQQATLRCSPISGHTSVYWYQQALGLGLQFLLWYDEGEERNRGNFPPRFSGRQFPNYSSELNVNALELEDSALYLCASSLAFKETQYFGPGTRLLVL.

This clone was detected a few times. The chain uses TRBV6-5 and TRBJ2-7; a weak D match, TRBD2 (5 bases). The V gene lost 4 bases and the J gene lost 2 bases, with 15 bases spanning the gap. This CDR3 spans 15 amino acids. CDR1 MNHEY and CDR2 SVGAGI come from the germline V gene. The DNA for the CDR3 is TGTGCCAGCAGTTTCACTAGAGCTGGGGCCTACGAGCAGTACTTC. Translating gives CASSFTRAGAYEQYF.

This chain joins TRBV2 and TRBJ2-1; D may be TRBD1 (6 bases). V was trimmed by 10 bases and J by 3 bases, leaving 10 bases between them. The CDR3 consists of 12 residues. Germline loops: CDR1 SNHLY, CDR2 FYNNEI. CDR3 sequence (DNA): TGTGCCACGACAGGACTCTACAATGAGCAGTTCTTC. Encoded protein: CATTGLYNEQFF.

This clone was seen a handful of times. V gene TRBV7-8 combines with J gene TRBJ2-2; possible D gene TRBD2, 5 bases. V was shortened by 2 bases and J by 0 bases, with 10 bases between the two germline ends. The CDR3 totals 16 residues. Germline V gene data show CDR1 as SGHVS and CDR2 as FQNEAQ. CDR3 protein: CASSLMSGSNTGELFF. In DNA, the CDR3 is TGTGCCAGCAGCTTAATGAGCGGCTCGAACACCGGGGAGCTGTTTTTT.

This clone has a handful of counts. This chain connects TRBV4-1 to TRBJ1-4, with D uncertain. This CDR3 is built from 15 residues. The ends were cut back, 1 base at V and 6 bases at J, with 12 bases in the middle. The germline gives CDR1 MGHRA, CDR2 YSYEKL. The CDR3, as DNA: TGCGCCAGCAGCCAAGCGCACAAAGAGGATGAAAAACTGTTTTTT. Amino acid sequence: CASSQAHKEDEKLFF.

The DNA of the CDR3 is TGTGCCAGCAGTTTTTTAGGGGTCCACGAGCAGTACTTC. It encodes CASSFLGVHEQYF. The chain employs TRBV28 and TRBJ2-7, with TRBD1 as a possible D gene (5 bases). The germline CDR1 and CDR2 sequences are MDHEN and SYDVKM. The CDR3 has 13 residues. The V end was cut by 3 bases, the J end by 5 bases, with 11 bases between.

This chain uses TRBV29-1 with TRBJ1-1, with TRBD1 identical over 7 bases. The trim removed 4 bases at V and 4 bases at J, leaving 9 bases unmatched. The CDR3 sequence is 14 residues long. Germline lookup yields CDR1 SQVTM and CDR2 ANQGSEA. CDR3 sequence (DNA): TGCAGCGTTGCGATAACAGGGGCCGGCACTGAAGCTTTCTTT. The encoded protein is CSVAITGAGTEAFF.

CDR3 loop: CASGFQVETSGRPGDTQYF. The CDR3 coding sequence is TGTGCTAGTGGTTTCCAAGTCGAGACTAGCGGGAGGCCGGGAGATACGCAGTATTTT. The genes are TRBV12-5 and TRBJ2-3; TRBD2 aligns across 13 bases. With V trimmed by 3 bases and J by 5 bases, 14 bases remained unmatched. Germline V lookup: CDR1 LGHNT, CDR2 FRNRAP. The CDR3 is 19 residues long.

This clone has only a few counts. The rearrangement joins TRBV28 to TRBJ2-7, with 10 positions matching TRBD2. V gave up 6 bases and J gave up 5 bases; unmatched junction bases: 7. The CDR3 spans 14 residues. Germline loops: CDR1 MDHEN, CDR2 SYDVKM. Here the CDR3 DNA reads TGTGCCAGCAGATCCGGGACTAGCGTGCACGAGCAGTACTTC. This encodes CASRSGTSVHEQYF. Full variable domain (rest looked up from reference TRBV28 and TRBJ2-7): DVKVTQSSRYLVKRTGEKVFLECVQDMDHENMFWYRQDPGLGLRLIYFSYDVKMKEKGDIPEGYSVSREKKERFSLILESASTNQTSMYLCASRSGTSVHEQYFGPGTRLTVT.

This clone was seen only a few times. CDR3 bases: TGTGCCAGCAGTTTATTCGTCTCGACTAGCGGGAGTAATGAGCAGTTCTTC. It translates to CASSLFVSTSGSNEQFF. The chain couples TRBV27 to TRBJ2-1; TRBD2 aligns across 12 bases. The V segment lost 1 base and the J segment 7 bases; nucleotides outside the gene matches: 8. Germline V gives CDR1 MNHEY, CDR2 SMNVEV (reference sequence). The CDR3 is 17 amino acids.

CDR3 region: CASSFPLRDRNTDTQYF. Written as DNA, the CDR3 is TGTGCCAGCAGCTTCCCACTTCGGGACAGAAACACAGATACGCAGTATTTT. The V and J genes are TRBV7-9 and TRBJ2-3; 7 nucleotides line up with TRBD1. Losses at the gene ends were 3 bases for V and 2 bases for J; bases not matched to a gene: 11. CDR3 length: 17 amino acids. The V gene's germline CDR1 is SEHNR and CDR2 FQNEAQ (reference sequence).

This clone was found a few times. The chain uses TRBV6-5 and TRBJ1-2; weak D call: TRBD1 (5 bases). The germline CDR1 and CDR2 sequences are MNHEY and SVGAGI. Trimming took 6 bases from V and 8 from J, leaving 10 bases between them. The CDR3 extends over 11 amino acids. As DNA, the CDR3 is TGTGCCAGCAGCCCGGGACTCGGCTACACCTTC. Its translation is CASSPGLGYTF.

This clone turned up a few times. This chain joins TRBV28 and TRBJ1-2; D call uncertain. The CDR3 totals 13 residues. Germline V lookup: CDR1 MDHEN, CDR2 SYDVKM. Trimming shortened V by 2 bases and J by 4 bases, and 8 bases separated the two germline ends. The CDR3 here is CASSLDRIYGYTF. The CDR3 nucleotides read TGTGCCAGCAGTTTAGATAGAATCTATGGCTACACCTTC.

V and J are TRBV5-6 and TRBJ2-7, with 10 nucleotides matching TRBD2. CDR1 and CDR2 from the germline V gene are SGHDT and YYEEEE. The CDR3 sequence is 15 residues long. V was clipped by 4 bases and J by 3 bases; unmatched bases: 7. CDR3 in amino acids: CASSRSLAGVYEQYF. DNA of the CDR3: TGTGCCAGCAGCCGCTCTCTAGCGGGAGTCTACGAGCAGTACTTC. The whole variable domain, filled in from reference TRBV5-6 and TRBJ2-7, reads DAGVTQSPTHLIKTRGQQVTLRCSPKSGHDTVSWYQQALGQGPQFIFQYYEEEERQRGNFPDRFSGHQFPNYSSELNVNALLLGDSALYLCASSRSLAGVYEQYFGPGTRLTVT.

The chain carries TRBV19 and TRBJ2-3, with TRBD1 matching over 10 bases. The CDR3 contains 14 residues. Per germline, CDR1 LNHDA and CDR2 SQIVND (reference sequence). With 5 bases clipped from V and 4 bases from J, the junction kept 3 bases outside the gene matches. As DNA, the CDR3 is TGTGCCAGTAGTGACAGGGGGCGGGCAGATACGCAGTATTTT. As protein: CASSDRGRADTQYF. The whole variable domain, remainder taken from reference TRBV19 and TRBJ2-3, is DGGITQSPKYLFRKEGQNVTLSCEQNLNHDAMYWYRQDPGQGLRLIYYSQIVNDFQKGDIAEGYSVSREKKESFPLTVTSAQKNPTAFYLCASSDRGRADTQYFGPGTRLTVL.

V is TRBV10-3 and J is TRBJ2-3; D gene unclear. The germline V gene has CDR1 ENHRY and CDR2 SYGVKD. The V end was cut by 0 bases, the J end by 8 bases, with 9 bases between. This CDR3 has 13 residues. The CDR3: CAISESAAPTQYF. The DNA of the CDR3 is TGTGCCATCAGTGAGTCCGCGGCCCCTACGCAGTATTTT.

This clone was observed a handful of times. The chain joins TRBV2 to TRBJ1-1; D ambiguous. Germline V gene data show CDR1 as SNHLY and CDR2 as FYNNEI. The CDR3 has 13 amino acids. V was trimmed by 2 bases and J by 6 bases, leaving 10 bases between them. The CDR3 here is CASSESGFPEAFF. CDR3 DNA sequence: TGTGCCAGCAGTGAATCGGGGTTCCCTGAAGCTTTCTTT.

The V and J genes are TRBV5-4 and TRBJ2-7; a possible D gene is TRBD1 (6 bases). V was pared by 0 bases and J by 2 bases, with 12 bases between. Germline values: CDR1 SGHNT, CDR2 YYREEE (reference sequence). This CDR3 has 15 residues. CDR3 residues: CASSLGQANPYEQYF. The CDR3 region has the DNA TGTGCCAGCAGCTTGGGACAGGCAAATCCCTACGAGCAGTACTTC.

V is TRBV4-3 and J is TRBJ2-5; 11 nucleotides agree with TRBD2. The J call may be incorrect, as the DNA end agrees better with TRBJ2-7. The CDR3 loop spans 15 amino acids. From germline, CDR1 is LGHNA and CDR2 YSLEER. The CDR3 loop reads CASSRLAGFGYEQYF. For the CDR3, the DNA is TGCGCCAGCAGCCGACTAGCGGGATTTGGGTACGAGCAGTACTTC.